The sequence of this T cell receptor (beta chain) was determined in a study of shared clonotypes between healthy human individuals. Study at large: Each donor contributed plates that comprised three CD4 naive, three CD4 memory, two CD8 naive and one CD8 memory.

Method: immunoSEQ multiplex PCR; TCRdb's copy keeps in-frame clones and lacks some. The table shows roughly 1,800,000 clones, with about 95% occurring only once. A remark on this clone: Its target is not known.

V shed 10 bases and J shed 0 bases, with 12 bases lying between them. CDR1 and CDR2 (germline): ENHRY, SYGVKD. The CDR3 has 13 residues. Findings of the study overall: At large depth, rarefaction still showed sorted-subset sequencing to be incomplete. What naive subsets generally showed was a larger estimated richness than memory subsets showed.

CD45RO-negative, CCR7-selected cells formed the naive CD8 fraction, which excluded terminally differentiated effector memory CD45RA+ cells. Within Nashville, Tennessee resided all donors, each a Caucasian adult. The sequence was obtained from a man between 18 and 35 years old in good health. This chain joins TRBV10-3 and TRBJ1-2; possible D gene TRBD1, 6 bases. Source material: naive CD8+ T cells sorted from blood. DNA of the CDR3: TGTGCCACCCAGACAGGCACTAACTATGGCTACACCTTC. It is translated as CATQTGTNYGYTF.